These 14 T cell receptor beta chains came from one sample sequenced in a study of blood T cell repertoires in COVID-19. Data came from immunoSEQ multiplex PCR; TCRdb stores just in-frame clones and leaves some out. The sample contains 130,000 to 150,000 clones, 70% to 90% of which appear only once. The sequenced sample was peripheral blood. The receptors derive from a man between 60 and 75 years old with active or convalescent COVID-19.

The rearrangement uses TRBV15 and TRBJ2-7; D perhaps matches TRBD1 (6 bases). This CDR3 spans 15 amino acids. The germline V gene has CDR1 LNHNV and CDR2 YYDKDF (reference sequence). The V end was cut by 0 bases, the J end by 7 bases, with 16 bases between. For the CDR3, the DNA is TGTGCCACCAGCAGAGATTGGGGGCTTCGGACGGAGCAGTACTTC. Translating gives CATSRDWGLRTEQYF.

The table lists this clone with a count of one. The V and J genes are TRBV14 and TRBJ2-6, with 7 bases lining up with TRBD1. CDR1 and CDR2 (germline): SGHDN, FVKESK. With V trimmed by 1 base and J by 0 bases, 6 bases remained unmatched. The length of the CDR3 is 18 residues. CDR3 bases: TGTGCCAGCAGCCAAGCCACAGGGGCGAACTCTGGGGCCAACGTCCTGACTTTC. Protein: CASSQATGANSGANVLTF.

The rearrangement uses TRBV6-2 or TRBV6-3 and TRBJ2-5; no definite D call. The CDR3 runs to 12 residues. Germline CDR1 and CDR2: MNHEY and SVGEGT. The V end was cut by 3 bases, the J end by 3 bases, with 5 bases between. The DNA for the CDR3 is TGTGCCAGCAGTTATCGGGAAGAGACCCAGTACTTC. As protein: CASSYREETQYF.

The genes are TRBV2 and TRBJ2-3, with D tentatively TRBD1 (6 bases). The CDR3 sequence is 14 residues long. V lost 11 bases, J lost 2 bases, and 17 bases lay in between. CDR1 and CDR2 (germline): SNHLY, FYNNEI. CDR3 in DNA: TGTGCCGCAGACTCAGGGGCCCTCACAGATACGCAGTATTTT. This translates into CAADSGALTDTQYF.

The chain has TRBV29-1 and TRBJ2-5; D is possibly TRBD1 (6 bases). The CDR3 sequence is 11 residues long. Germline CDR1 is SQVTM and CDR2 is ANQGSEA. Trimming left V 7 bases short and J 5 bases short, with 11 bases between. CDR3 amino acids: CSATGGETQYF. CDR3 DNA sequence: TGCAGCGCGACAGGCGGCGAGACCCAGTACTTC. The whole variable domain, filled in from reference TRBV29-1 and TRBJ2-5, reads SAVISQKPSRDICQRGTSLTIQCQVDSQVTMMFWYRQQPGQSLTLIATANQGSEATYESGFVIDKFPISRPNLTFSTLTVSNMSPEDSSIYLCSATGGETQYFGPGTRLLVL.

The DNA for the CDR3 is TGCGCCAGCAGCCCCGACAGGGGGCCGGACATTCAGTACTTC. Protein sequence: CASSPDRGPDIQYF. The chain carries TRBV4-3 and TRBJ2-4, with 10 bases that match TRBD1. Germline V gives CDR1 LGHNA, CDR2 YSLEER. The CDR3 consists of 14 residues. V lost 4 bases, J lost 8 bases, and 5 bases stayed unmatched.

The chain joins TRBV29-1 to TRBJ1-2; D is possibly TRBD1 (5 bases). CDR3 size: 12 residues. Germline CDR1 reads SQVTM; CDR2 reads ANQGSEA. V was cut by 5 bases and J by 4 bases, with 11 bases left in between. The CDR3 sequence is CSVSGAGYGYTF. The DNA of the CDR3 is TGCAGCGTTAGCGGGGCAGGCTATGGCTACACCTTC.

This chain uses TRBV7-2 with TRBJ2-2; TRBD2 is a possible D gene (5 bases). CDR3 length: 15 amino acids. CDR1 and CDR2 from the germline V gene are SGHTA and FQGNSA. The ends were cut back, 6 bases at V and 2 bases at J, with 13 bases in the middle. For the CDR3, the DNA is TGTGCCAGCAGTCAGCGGAATTATAACACCGGGGAGCTGTTTTTT. Translation gives CASSQRNYNTGELFF.

In its sample, this clone was seen once. The V gene is TRBV9, the J gene TRBJ2-1; tentative D call: TRBD2 (6 bases). This CDR3 has 14 residues. V shed 0 bases and J shed 6 bases, with 10 bases lying between them. The germline CDR1 and CDR2 sequences are SGDLS and YYNGEE. CDR3 sequence: CASSVVVSGNEQFF. Written as DNA, the CDR3 is TGTGCCAGCAGCGTAGTCGTTAGCGGCAATGAGCAGTTCTTC. Filled out from reference TRBV9 and TRBJ2-1, the complete variable domain reads DSGVTQTPKHLITATGQRVTLRCSPRSGDLSVYWYQQSLDQGLQFLIQYYNGEERAKGNILERFSAQQFPDLHSELNLSSLELGDSALYFCASSVVVSGNEQFFGPGTRLTVL.

The gene calls are TRBV7-2 and TRBJ1-4; TRBD1 matches at 7 bases. The CDR3 runs to 15 residues. V was clipped by 5 bases and J by 8 bases; unmatched bases: 11. The V gene's germline CDR1 is SGHTA and CDR2 FQGNSA. The CDR3 nucleotides read TGTGCCAGCAGCCGTCAGACAGGGATATACGAAAAACTGTTTTTT. It specifies CASSRQTGIYEKLFF.

The chain uses TRBV7-9 and TRBJ1-4; the D gene is possibly TRBD1 (6 bases). This CDR3 has 14 amino acids. Germline loops: CDR1 SEHNR, CDR2 FQNEAQ (reference sequence). Trimming took 5 bases from V and 5 from J, leaving 12 bases between them. DNA for the CDR3: TGTGCCAGCAGCCGCGGACAGTTAAATGAAAAACTGTTTTTT. It yields the protein CASSRGQLNEKLFF.

This clone was picked up one time. J is TRBJ1-1 and V is TRBV6-5; 7 bases are shared with TRBD1. The CDR3 length is 11 residues. Trimming cost V 11 bases and J 5 bases; bases outside gene matches: 5. The germline CDR1 and CDR2 sequences are MNHEY and SVGAGI. CDR3 nucleotides: TGTGCCGCACAGGGGAGGACTGAAGCTTTCTTT. Amino acids: CAAQGRTEAFF.

Only one count was recorded for this clone. V and J are TRBV19 and TRBJ1-5, with 8 bases aligning to TRBD1. The CDR3 covers 16 residues. Germline CDR1 and CDR2: LNHDA and SQIVND (reference sequence). The V gene end was trimmed by 3 bases and the J gene end by 5 bases; junction bases not matched to a gene: 9. Here the CDR3 DNA reads TGTGCCAGTAGTATTTGGGCAGGGGGCCCCTATCAGCCCCAGCATTTT. Protein sequence: CASSIWAGGPYQPQHF.

The V call is TRBV15, the J call TRBJ1-5; 7 bases are shared with TRBD1. After removal of 0 bases from V and 5 bases from J, the junction contained 4 bases not matched to a gene. The CDR3 length is 15 residues. The germline CDR1 and CDR2 sequences are LNHNV and YYDKDF (reference sequence). In DNA, the CDR3 is TGTGCCACCAGCAGAGACCGACAGGGATATCAGCCCCAGCATTTT. As protein: CATSRDRQGYQPQHF.